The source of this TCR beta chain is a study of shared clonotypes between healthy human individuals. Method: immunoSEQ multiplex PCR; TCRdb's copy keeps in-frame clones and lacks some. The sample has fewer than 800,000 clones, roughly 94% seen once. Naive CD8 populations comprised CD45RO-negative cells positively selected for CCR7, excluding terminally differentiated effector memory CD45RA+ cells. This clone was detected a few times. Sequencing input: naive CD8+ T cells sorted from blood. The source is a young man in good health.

The CDR3 coding sequence is TGTGCCTGGAGTGTCTTTTCCTACGAGCAGTACTTC. It is translated as CAWSVFSYEQYF. The V call is TRBV30, the J call TRBJ2-7; D gene ambiguous. V was shortened by 0 bases and J by 1 base, with 4 bases between the two germline ends. CDR3 length: 12 amino acids. Germline V gene data show CDR1 as GTSNPN and CDR2 as SVGIG (reference sequence).